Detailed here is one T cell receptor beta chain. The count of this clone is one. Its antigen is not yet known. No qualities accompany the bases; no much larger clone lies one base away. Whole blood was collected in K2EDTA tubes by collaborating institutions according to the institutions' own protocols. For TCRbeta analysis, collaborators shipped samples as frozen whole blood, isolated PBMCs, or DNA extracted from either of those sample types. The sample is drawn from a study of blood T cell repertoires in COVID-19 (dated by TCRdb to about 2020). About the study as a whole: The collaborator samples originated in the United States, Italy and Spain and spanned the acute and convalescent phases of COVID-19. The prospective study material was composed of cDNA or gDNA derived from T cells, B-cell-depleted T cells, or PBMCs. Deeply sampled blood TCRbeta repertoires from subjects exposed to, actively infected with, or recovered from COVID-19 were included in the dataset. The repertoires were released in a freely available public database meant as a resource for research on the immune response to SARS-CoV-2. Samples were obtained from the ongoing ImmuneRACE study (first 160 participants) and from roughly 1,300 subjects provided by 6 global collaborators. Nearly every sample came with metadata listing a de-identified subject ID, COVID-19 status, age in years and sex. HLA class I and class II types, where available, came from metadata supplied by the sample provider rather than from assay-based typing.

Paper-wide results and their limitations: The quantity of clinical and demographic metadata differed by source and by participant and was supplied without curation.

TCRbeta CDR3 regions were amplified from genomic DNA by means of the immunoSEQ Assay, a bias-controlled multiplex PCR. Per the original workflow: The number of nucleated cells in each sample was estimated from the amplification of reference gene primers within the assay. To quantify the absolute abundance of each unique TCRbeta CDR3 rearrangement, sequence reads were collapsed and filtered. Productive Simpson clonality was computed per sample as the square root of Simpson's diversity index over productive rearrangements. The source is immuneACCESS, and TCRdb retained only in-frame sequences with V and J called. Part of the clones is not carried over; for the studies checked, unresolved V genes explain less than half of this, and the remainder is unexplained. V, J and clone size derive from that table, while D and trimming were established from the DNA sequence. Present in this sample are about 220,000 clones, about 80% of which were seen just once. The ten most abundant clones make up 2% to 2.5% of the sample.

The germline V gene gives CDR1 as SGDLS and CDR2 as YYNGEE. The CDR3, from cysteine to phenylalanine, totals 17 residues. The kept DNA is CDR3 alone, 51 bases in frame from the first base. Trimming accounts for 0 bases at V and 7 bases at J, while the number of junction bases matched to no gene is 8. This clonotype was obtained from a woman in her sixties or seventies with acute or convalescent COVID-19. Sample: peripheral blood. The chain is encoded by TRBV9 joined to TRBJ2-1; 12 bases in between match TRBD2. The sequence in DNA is TGTGCCAGCAGCGTAGGGGCTAGCGGGGGGGCGAGGAATGAGCAGTTCTTC. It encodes CASSVGASGGARNEQFF.